This T cell receptor beta chain derives from a study of blood T cell repertoires in COVID-19. Study details: Acute and convalescent COVID-19 specimens originated in the United States, Italy and Spain.

This clone was seen a single time. Some clones are missing from TCRdb's copy, which holds only in-frame ones; the method was immunoSEQ multiplex PCR. This sample has around 80,000 clones, with around 88% found just once. The V gene end was trimmed by 3 bases and the J gene end by 6 bases; junction bases not matched to a gene: 5. Germline lookup yields CDR1 MDHEN and CDR2 SYDVKM. The CDR3 contains 14 residues. Material for sequencing was peripheral blood. The TCR was taken from a man between 60 and 75 years old with acute or convalescent COVID-19. This rearrangement joins TRBV28 to TRBJ1-5; 7 bases are shared with TRBD1. The CDR3 is CASSLLQGGQPQHF. CDR3 DNA: TGTGCCAGCAGTTTGTTGCAGGGGGGTCAGCCCCAGCATTTT.